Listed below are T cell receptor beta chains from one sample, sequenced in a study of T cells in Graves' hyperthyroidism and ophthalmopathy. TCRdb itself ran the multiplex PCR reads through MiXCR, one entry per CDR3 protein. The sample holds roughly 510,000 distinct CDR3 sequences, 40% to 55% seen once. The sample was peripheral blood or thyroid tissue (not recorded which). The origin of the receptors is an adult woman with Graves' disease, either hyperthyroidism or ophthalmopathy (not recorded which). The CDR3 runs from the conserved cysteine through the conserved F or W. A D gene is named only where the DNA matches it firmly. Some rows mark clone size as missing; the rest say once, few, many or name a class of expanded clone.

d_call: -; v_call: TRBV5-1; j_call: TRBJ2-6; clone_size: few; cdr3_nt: TGCGCCAGCAGCGGCCGGGACGACTCTTCTGGGGCCAACGTCCTGACTTTC; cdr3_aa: CASSGRDDSSGANVLTF
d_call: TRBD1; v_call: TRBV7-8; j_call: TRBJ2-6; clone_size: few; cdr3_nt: TGTGCCAGCAGCGCCCGACAGGGGGGGCGATCTGGGGCCAACGTCCTGACTTTC; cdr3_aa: CASSARQGGRSGANVLTF
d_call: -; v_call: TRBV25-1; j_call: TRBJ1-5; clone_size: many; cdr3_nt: TGTGCCAGCAGTGAACCGGGGGCTTATAGCAATCAGCCCCAGCATTTT; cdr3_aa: CASSEPGAYSNQPQHF
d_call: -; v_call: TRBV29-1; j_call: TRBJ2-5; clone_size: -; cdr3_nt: TGCAGCGTTGACGCCCAGTACTTC; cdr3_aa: CSVDAQYF
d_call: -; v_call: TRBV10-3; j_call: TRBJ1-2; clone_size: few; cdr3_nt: TGTGCCATCAGTGAGGGAGGGGCGCTTGGAAACACCTTC; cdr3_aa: CAISEGGALGNTF
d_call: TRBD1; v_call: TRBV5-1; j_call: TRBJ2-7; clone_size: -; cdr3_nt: TGCGCCAGCAGTCCCGGGACAGGCTTCTACGAGCAGTACTTC; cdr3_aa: CASSPGTGFYEQYF
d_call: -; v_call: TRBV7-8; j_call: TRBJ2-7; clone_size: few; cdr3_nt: TGTGCCAGCAGCTTCGACAGCTCCTACGAGCAGTACTTC; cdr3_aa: CASSFDSSYEQYF
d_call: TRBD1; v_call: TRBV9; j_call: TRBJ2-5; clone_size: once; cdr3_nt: TGCGCCAGCAGCCCCTCGGGGGGACAGGGGAGGGAGACCCAGTACTTC; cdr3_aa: CASSPSGGQGRETQYF
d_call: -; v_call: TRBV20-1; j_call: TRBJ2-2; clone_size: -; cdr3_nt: TGCAGTGCTGCAGGGGACGAAAGAAACGGGGAGCTGTTTTTT; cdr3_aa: CSAAGDERNGELFF
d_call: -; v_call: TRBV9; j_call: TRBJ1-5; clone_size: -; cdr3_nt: TGTGCCAGCAGCGTAGTACGGGGAGGACAGTGCAATCAGCCCCAGCATTTT; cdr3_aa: CASSVVRGGQCNQPQHF
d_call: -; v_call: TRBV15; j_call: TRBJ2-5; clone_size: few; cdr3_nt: TGTGCCACCAGCAGAGATCACGGCAGGGAAGGAGAGACCCAGTACTTC; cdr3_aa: CATSRDHGREGETQYF
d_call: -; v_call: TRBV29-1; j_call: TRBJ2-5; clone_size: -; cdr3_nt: TGCAGCGTGTCTTGGGGGGAGTGGGAGACCCAGTACTTC; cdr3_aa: CSVSWGEWETQYF
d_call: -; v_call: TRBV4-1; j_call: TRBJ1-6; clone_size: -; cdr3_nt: TGCGCCAGCAGCCAAGTCCCCCCCTCAGGGACTATAGGTTCACCCTTCCACTTT; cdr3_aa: CASSQVPPSGTIGSPFHF
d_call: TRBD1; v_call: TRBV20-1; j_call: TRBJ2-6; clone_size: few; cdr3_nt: TGCAGTGCTGAAGGAAGACAGGGATCCTTCTCTGGGGCCAACGTCCTGACTTTC; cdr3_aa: CSAEGRQGSFSGANVLTF
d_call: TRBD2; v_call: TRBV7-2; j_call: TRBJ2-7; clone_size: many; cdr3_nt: TGTGCCAGCAGCTCGTCTAGCGGGGGACTTTTCGAGCAGTACTTC; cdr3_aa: CASSSSSGGLFEQYF
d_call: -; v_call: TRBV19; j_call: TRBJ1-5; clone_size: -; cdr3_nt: TGTGCCAGTAGTATATTACGGGGTCGCCAGCCCCAGCATTTT; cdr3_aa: CASSILRGRQPQHF
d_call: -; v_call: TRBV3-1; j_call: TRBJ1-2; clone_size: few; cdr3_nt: TGTGCCAGCAGCCAAGTTCACAGATCTAACTATGGCTACACCTTC; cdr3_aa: CASSQVHRSNYGYTF
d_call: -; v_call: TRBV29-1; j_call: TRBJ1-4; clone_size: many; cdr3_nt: TGCAGCGTTGGATCCCTAGGAGAAAAACTGTTTTTT; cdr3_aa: CSVGSLGEKLFF
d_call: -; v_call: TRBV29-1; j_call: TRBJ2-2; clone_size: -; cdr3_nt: TGCAGCGTTGAAGGGGGACCTTACTCGGGGGAGCTGTTTTTT; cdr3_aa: CSVEGGPYSGELFF
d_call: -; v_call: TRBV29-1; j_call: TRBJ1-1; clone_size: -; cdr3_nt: TGCAGCGTTGAGTCCTCGAACACTGAAGCTTTCTTT; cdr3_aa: CSVESSNTEAFF
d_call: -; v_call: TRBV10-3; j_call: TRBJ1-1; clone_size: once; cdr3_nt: TGTGCCATCGGATTGAACACTGAAGCTTTCTTT; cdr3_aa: CAIGLNTEAFF
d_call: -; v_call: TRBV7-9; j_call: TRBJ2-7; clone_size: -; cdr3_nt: TGTGCCAGCAGCAGTTGGGACAAAGGCTCCTACGAGCAGTACTTC; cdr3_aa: CASSSWDKGSYEQYF
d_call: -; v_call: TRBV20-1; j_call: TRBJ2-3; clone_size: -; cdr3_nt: TGCAGTGCTCCTGGTGGGGGCAGTTCCGCTAATACGCAGTATTTT; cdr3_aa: CSAPGGGSSANTQYF
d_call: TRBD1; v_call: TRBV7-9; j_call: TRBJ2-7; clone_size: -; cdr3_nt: TGTGCCAGCAGCCACCGGGACAGGGAATCACAGTACTTC; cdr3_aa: CASSHRDRESQYF
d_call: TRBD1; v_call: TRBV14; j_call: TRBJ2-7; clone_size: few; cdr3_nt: TGTGCCAGCAGCCAACAGGGGGCTGTCGACGAGCAGTACTTC; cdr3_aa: CASSQQGAVDEQYF
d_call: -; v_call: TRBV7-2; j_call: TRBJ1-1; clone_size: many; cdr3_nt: TGTGCCAGCAGCTTAGACCAGAGGGGGAACACTGAAGCTTTCTTT; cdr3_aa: CASSLDQRGNTEAFF
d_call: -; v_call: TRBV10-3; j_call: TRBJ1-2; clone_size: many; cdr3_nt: TGTGCCATCACCCCCGGGGACACCTATGGCTACACCTTC; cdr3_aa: CAITPGDTYGYTF
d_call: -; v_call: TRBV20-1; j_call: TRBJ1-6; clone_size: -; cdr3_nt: TGCAGTGCTAGAAAAGGGACGGGCGGTAATTCACCCCTCCACTTT; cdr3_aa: CSARKGTGGNSPLHF
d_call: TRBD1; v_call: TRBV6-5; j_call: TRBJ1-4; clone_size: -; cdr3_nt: TGTGCCAGCAGACTAACCGGGACAGGGGGCGGAAAACTGTTTTTT; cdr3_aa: CASRLTGTGGGKLFF
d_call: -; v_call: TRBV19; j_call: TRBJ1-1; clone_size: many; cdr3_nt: TGTGCCAGTAGTATAGATCTCGGGCAGGGAAGCATGGGGGCTGAAGCTTTCTTT; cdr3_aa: CASSIDLGQGSMGAEAFF
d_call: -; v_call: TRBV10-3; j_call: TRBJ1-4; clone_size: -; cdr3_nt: TGTGCCATCAGTGCCAGGGAATATGAAAAACTGTTTTTT; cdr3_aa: CAISAREYEKLFF
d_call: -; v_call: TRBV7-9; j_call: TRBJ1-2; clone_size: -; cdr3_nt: TGTGCCAGCAGCTCCCCGGGGGGGGCTGGAGGCTACACCTTC; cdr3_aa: CASSSPGGAGGYTF
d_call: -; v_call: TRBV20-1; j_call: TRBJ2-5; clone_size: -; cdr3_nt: TGCAGTGCTACAGGACAGGAGACCCAGTACTTC; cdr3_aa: CSATGQETQYF
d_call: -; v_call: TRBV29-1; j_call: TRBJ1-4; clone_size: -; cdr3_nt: TGCAGCATCTTTGCGCCTCTCGAGGGCAGTGAAAAACTGTTTTTT; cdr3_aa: CSIFAPLEGSEKLFF
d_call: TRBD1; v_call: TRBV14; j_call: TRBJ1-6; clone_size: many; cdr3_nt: TGTGCCAGCAGCCAAGGAATCCGGGACAGGGGAGGCTCACCCCTCCACTTT; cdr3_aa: CASSQGIRDRGGSPLHF
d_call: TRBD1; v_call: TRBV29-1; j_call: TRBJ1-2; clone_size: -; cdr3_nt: TGCAGCTCAAGGGGGCTCTATGGCTACACCTTC; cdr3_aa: CSSRGLYGYTF
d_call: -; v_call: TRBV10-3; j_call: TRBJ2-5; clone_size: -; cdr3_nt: TGTGCCATCAAGCCCGACTACCTTCGGGAGACCCAGTACTTC; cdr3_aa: CAIKPDYLRETQYF
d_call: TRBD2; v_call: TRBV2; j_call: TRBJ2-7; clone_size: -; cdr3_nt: TGTGCCAGCAGTGCGGCGGGGGTCTCCTACGAGCAGTACTTC; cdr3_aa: CASSAAGVSYEQYF
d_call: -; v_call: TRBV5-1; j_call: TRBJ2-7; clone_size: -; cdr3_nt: TGTGCCAGCAGCTTGCGGGGCGACTCCTACGAGCAGTACTTC; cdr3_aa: CASSLRGDSYEQYF
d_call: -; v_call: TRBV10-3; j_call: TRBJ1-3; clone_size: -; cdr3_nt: TGTGCCATCAGTGTTTTGTTGGGCAGTGGAAACACCATATATTTT; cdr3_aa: CAISVLLGSGNTIYF
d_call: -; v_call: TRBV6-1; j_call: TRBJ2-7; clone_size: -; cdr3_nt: TGTGCCAGCAGTGAACGGGGGACATACTACGAGCAGTACTTC; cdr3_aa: CASSERGTYYEQYF
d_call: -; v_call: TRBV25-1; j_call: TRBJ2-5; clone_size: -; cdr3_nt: TGTGCCAGCAGTGCCACCCGGGACACCGGGAAGACCCAGTACTTC; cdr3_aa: CASSATRDTGKTQYF